Detailed here is one T cell receptor beta chain. Antigen unknown. A second about 7 to 12 cycle PCR used barcoded and J-beta primers. Researchers report that a template-switch adaptor with 12 random nucleotides tagged each cDNA molecule. TCRdb redid the calling of the 5' RACE reads with MiXCR, one entry per CDR3 protein. Here the sample spans about 1.8 million distinct CDR3 sequences, approximately 50% being singletons. The sample is drawn from a study of blood T cells in healthy people across ages. Findings of the study overall: A greater number of naive CD4+ cells and higher diversity distinguished long-lived donors from aged donors.

The CDR3 totals 14 residues. The V segment lost 5 bases and the J segment 4 bases; nucleotides outside the gene matches: 7. The chain couples TRBV12-3 or TRBV12-4 to TRBJ1-2; 7 positions agree with TRBD1. The source is a woman aged 35 to 49 in good health. Sequences were obtained from blood. CDR3 residues: CASSGRGGSYGYTF. The CDR3 DNA is TGTGCCAGCAGTGGCAGGGGGGGAAGCTATGGCTACACCTTC.